These 9 T cell receptor beta chains were all obtained from the same sample, sequenced in a study of OX40 agonist ivuxolimab in advanced cancers. TCRdb keeps only in-frame clones here, not all; method: immunoSEQ multiplex PCR. The data contain around 46,000 clones, roughly 88% of them singletons. This specimen was CD4+ or CD8+ T cells sorted from blood, taken in a trial of the OX40 agonist ivuxolimab. Receptor source: an adult with an advanced solid tumor such as melanoma, head and neck, liver or kidney cancer.

Only one count was recorded for this clone. This chain joins TRBV10-3 and TRBJ1-5; perhaps TRBD1 as D (5 bases). Germline V lookup: CDR1 ENHRY, CDR2 SYGVKD. The CDR3 runs 14 residues. V was cut by 2 bases and J by 7 bases, with 12 bases left in between. The CDR3 sequence is CAISETGIYQPQHF. The DNA of the CDR3 is TGTGCCATCAGTGAGACAGGAATATACCAGCCCCAGCATTTT.

The chain has TRBV6-1 and TRBJ2-1, with D possibly TRBD2 on 6 matching bases. Between the trimmed V and J ends, which lost 7 bases and 4 bases, there was a span of 17 bases. Per the germline V gene, CDR1 is MNHNS and CDR2 is SASEGT. The CDR3 consists of 15 residues. CDR3 protein: CASTSTSSSYNEQFF. Written as DNA, the CDR3 is TGTGCCAGCACCTCGACTAGTTCTTCTTACAATGAGCAGTTCTTC.

In this sample, this clone turned up once. The chain employs TRBV10-3 and TRBJ2-7; a possible D gene is TRBD2 (6 bases). Trimming removed 0 bases from V and 2 bases from J, with 8 bases in between. This CDR3 spans 14 amino acids. Germline CDR1 and CDR2: ENHRY and SYGVKD. The CDR3 protein is CAISESSGAYEQYF. In nucleotides, the CDR3 is TGTGCCATCAGTGAGTCTAGCGGAGCCTACGAGCAGTACTTC.

The table lists this clone with a count of one. The V and J genes are TRBV4-1 and TRBJ2-1; tentatively, D is TRBD2 (6 bases). The CDR3 has 14 residues. V lost 4 bases to trimming and J lost 8 bases, with 15 bases between them. Germline loops: CDR1 MGHRA, CDR2 YSYEKL. CDR3 loop: CASSPKEGADEQFF. The CDR3 bases are TGCGCCAGCAGCCCCAAGGAGGGAGCCGATGAGCAGTTCTTC.

V usage is TRBV6-1 and J usage is TRBJ2-1; 8 nucleotides agree with TRBD2. This CDR3 is 15 amino acids long. After removal of 2 bases from V and 4 bases from J, the junction contained 4 bases not matched to a gene. The germline CDR1 and CDR2 sequences are MNHNS and SASEGT. The CDR3 reads CASSESSGSYNEQFF. The CDR3 DNA reads as TGTGCCAGCAGTGAATCCAGCGGGAGTTACAATGAGCAGTTCTTC.

CDR3 nucleotide sequence: TGCAGCGTTGTACAGGGTAACACTGAAGCTTTCTTT. Translation gives CSVVQGNTEAFF. This chain links TRBV29-1 with TRBJ1-1; a possible D gene is TRBD1 (6 bases). Germline CDR1 and CDR2: SQVTM and ANQGSEA. The length of the CDR3 is 12 residues. V dropped 4 bases and J dropped 2 bases, with 8 bases sitting between them.

The chain uses TRBV4-2 and TRBJ2-2, with 9 bases matching TRBD2. This CDR3 comprises 19 residues. Germline V gene lookup returns CDR1 LGHNA and CDR2 YNFKEQ. The V segment lost 1 base and the J segment 6 bases; nucleotides outside the gene matches: 15. The CDR3 spells CASSQVQPGTSIGAGELFF. For the CDR3, the DNA is TGTGCCAGCAGCCAAGTACAACCTGGGACTAGCATAGGGGCCGGGGAGCTGTTTTTT.

The rearrangement joins TRBV5-4 to TRBJ1-6; no clear D gene. The CDR3 spans 17 residues. The V end was cut by 2 bases, the J end by 0 bases, with 12 bases between. The V gene's germline CDR1 is SGHNT and CDR2 YYREEE (reference sequence). DNA for the CDR3: TGTGCCAGCAGCTTTGGCGCAGAGAGCTCCTATAATTCACCCCTCCACTTT. Protein product: CASSFGAESSYNSPLHF.

V gene TRBV7-9 combines with J gene TRBJ2-1; D call uncertain. The CDR3 covers 13 residues. Deletions cut 2 bases from V and 8 bases from J, with 10 bases between. Germline loops: CDR1 SEHNR, CDR2 FQNEAQ (reference sequence). CDR3 sequence: CASSLPVPHEQFF. In DNA, the CDR3 is TGTGCCAGCAGCTTACCCGTCCCCCATGAGCAGTTCTTC.